This TCR beta chain was retrieved from a study of blood T cell repertoires in COVID-19. V dropped 1 base and J dropped 5 bases, with 11 bases sitting between them. Per germline, CDR1 SEHNR and CDR2 FQNEAQ (reference sequence). The CDR3 is made up of 15 amino acids. Libraries were prepared by immunoSEQ multiplex PCR; TCRdb keeps only in-frame clonotypes and omits some of them. Here the sample spans roughly 250,000 clones, approximately 90% being singletons. This receptor was taken from a middle-aged woman with acute or convalescent COVID-19. The sequenced sample was peripheral blood. This chain uses TRBV7-9 with TRBJ1-4, with D tentatively TRBD1 (5 bases). CDR3 in DNA: TGTGCCAGCAGCTTAGGGGGGGAATACAATGAAAAACTGTTTTTT. Translated: CASSLGGEYNEKLFF.